This TCR beta chain was documented in a study of regulatory and conventional T cells in RAG deficiency. Germline values: CDR1 SGHVS, CDR2 FQNEAQ. This CDR3 region has 17 residues. With V trimmed by 0 bases and J by 7 bases, 9 bases remained unmatched. Regarding the study as a whole: Compared with controls, unique Treg TCR beta sequences dropped around 90-fold in Omenn syndrome and CID/AS.

Libraries were prepared by immunoSEQ multiplex PCR; TCRdb keeps only in-frame clonotypes and omits some of them. The sample has around 31,000 clones, about 87% seen once. On this clone itself: Its antigen is not identified.

Separately, the same data were catalogued under a study of regulatory T cells. This second study says: Amplification used 52 TRBV primers and 13 TRBJ primers.

The clonotype comes from a human donor in good health. The specimen sequenced was CD8+ T cells sorted from blood. The chain uses TRBV7-8 and TRBJ2-1; the match to TRBD2 covers 10 bases. The CDR3 DNA follows: TGTGCCAGCAGCTTAGCGGAGCGGGGGGGCCTAGTAAATGAGCAGTTCTTC. Its protein is CASSLAERGGLVNEQFF.